This T cell receptor (beta chain) is from a study of quantifying T cell responses using KT2 cells. The wider study: TCR alpha and beta constant-region primers primed reverse transcription of RNA. General study findings and limits: KT2 sequence counts showed saturation when very many KT2 cells were spiked in. Counts of KT2 alpha and beta sequences rose linearly with the number of KT2 cells added.

The CDR3 spans 13 residues. Between the trimmed V and J ends, which lost 6 bases and 1 base, there was a span of 9 bases. Germline V gene lookup returns CDR1 MNHEY and CDR2 SMNVEV (reference sequence). The cDNA 3' end received a ligated oligonucleotide with a UMI. The first PCR ran around 4 cycles with an equimolar RC1.1 and RC1.2 beta primer mix. From the second PCR onward, TCR alpha and beta chains were processed separately. TCRdb called the UMI-ligation and nested PCR reads again in MiXCR, with one record for every CDR3 protein. The repertoire holds tens of thousands of distinct CDR3 sequences, with approximately 10% as singletons. This clonotype has just a few counts. Its antigen is not known.

Input material: PBMCs spiked with cells of the T cell clone KT2. The rearrangement joins TRBV27 to TRBJ2-5; tentative D call: TRBD2 (6 bases). This clonotype was sampled from a human donor. CDR3 in amino acids: CASRRGFQETQYF. Here the CDR3 DNA reads TGTGCCAGCAGGCGGGGCTTCCAAGAGACCCAGTACTTC.